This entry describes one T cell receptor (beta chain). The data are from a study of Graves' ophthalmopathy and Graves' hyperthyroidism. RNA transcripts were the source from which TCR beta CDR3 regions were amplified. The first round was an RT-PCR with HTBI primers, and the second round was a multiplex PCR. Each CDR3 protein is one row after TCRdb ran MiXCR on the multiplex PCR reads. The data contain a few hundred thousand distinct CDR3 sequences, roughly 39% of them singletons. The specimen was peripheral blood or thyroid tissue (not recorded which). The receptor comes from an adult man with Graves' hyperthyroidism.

The CDR3 reads CASSLKGVSAIYF. Written as DNA, the CDR3 is TGTGCCAGCAGCTTAAAAGGAGTGAGCGCCATATATTTT. The chain employs TRBV7-9 and TRBJ1-3; D uncertain. Looked up from germline, CDR1 is SEHNR and CDR2 is FQNEAQ (reference sequence). The CDR3 totals 13 residues. V lost 2 bases to trimming and J lost 11 bases, with 13 bases between them.